This T cell receptor beta chain was profiled in a study of T-cell reconstitution after alpha-beta-depleted transplantation in children. This clonotype was seen at least ten times. This CDR3 region has 15 residues. CDR1 is LGHNA, CDR2 YSLEER, per germline. V was clipped by 5 bases and J by 2 bases; unmatched bases: 5. Molecular barcoding with unique molecular identifiers was used for the TCRbeta library. TCRdb used MiXCR to reprocess the PCR reads, holding one entry per CDR3 protein. The data show 200,000 to 300,000 distinct CDR3 sequences, about 11% seen once. This receptor was identified in a human donor who donated a stem cell graft to a child with acute lymphoblastic leukemia. Sequencing was performed on PBMCs from the stem cell graft donor, taken from the stem cell graft. V gene TRBV4-3 combines with J gene TRBJ2-1; 8 bases map to TRBD2. The DNA for the CDR3 is TGCGCCAGCAGCTCCCGGGGGGGGACCTACAATGAGCAGTTCTTC. Its protein product is CASSSRGGTYNEQFF.